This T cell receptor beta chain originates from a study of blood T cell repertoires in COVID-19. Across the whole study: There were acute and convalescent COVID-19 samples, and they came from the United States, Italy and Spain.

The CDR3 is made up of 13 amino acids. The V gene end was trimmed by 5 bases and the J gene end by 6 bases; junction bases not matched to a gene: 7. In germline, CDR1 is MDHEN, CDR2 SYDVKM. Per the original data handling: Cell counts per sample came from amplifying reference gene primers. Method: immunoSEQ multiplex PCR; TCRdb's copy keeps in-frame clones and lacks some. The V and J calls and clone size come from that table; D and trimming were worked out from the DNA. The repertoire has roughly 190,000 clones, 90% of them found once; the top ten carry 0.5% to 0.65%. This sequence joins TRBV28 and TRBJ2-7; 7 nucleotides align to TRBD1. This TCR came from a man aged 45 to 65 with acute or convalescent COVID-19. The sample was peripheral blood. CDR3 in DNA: TGTGCCAGCAGTGGGACAGACGCGGGCGAGCAGTACGTC. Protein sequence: CASSGTDAGEQYV.